What follows describes a single T cell receptor (beta chain). Germline V gene data show CDR1 as MGHDK and CDR2 as SYGVNS. There are 12 residues in the CDR3. V lost 10 bases and J lost 2, with 11 bases in between. As originally analysed: Amplification of reference gene primers provided the estimated nucleated cell counts. Using immunoSEQ multiplex PCR, the repertoire was profiled, and TCRdb retains in-frame clones only, with some absent. That table supplies the V and J calls and clone size; D and trimming were determined from the DNA. The sample includes approximately 77,000 clones, 70% to 90% seen only once; the top ten take 2%. The sample belongs to a study of blood T cell repertoires in COVID-19. Study details: Spain, Italy and the United States supplied samples that represented acute and convalescent COVID-19. Sample material is recorded as cDNA or gDNA derived from T cells, B-cell-depleted T cells, or PBMCs.

The chain links TRBV25-1 to TRBJ1-2; possible D gene TRBD1, 6 bases. Sample: peripheral blood. The clonotype originates from a man between 25 and 39 years old with acute or convalescent COVID-19. The CDR3 loop reads CATSGQNYGYTF. CDR3 sequence (DNA): TGTGCCACTAGCGGACAGAACTATGGCTACACCTTC.